This entry lists 8 T cell receptor beta chains sequenced from one sample in a study of OX40 agonist ivuxolimab in advanced cancers. Library preparation was by the immunoSEQ multiplex PCR assay. As stored in TCRdb, this immuneACCESS dataset retains in-frame rearrangements with V and J assigned. A fraction of the clones does not appear; measured against another copy, unresolved V genes explain less than half of the discrepancy, and the remainder lacks a known reason. This sample gives about 72,000 clones in total; around nine tenths of them show up just once. The ten largest clones represent approximately 0.86% of the sample. The specimen comprised CD4+ or CD8+ T cells sorted from blood, sampled in a trial of the OX40 agonist ivuxolimab. These receptors were taken from an adult with an advanced solid tumor such as melanoma, head and neck, liver or kidney cancer.

The chain recombines TRBV5-1 with TRBJ2-5, with 8 nucleotides matching TRBD2. This CDR3 has 16 residues. The germline V gene encodes CDR1 SGHRS and CDR2 YFSETQ. Trimming cost V 2 bases and J 1 base; bases outside gene matches: 7. The CDR3 loop reads CASSLTGAGAQETQYF. The CDR3 DNA follows: TGCGCCAGCAGCTTAACCGGAGCGGGGGCCCAAGAGACCCAGTACTTC.

The rearrangement links TRBV5-1 to TRBJ2-2; D is uncertain. The V end lost 1 base, the J end lost 1 base, and 5 bases lay between the germline ends. CDR3 size: 14 residues. The V gene's germline CDR1 is SGHRS and CDR2 YFSETQ. This CDR3 is CASSLTENTGELFF. The CDR3 nucleotides are TGCGCCAGCAGCTTGACAGAGAACACCGGGGAGCTGTTTTTT.

The chain has TRBV5-1 and TRBJ2-5; D may be TRBD1 (5 bases). Germline V gene lookup returns CDR1 SGHRS and CDR2 YFSETQ. This CDR3 spans 13 amino acids. The ends were cut back, 6 bases at V and 3 bases at J, with 12 bases in the middle. The DNA for the CDR3 is TGCGCCAGCACCTGGGGCTCGGAAGAGACCCAGTACTTC. It yields the protein CASTWGSEETQYF.

This clone has more than one count but fewer than ten. Distinct nucleotide sequences in the sample also encode this CDR3. The V and J genes are TRBV5-1 and TRBJ2-6, with 8 bases matching TRBD2. The CDR3 extends over 16 amino acids. The V gene end was trimmed by 4 bases and the J gene end by 1 base; junction bases not matched to a gene: 4. The germline CDR1 and CDR2 sequences are SGHRS and YFSETQ. The CDR3 is CASSRTGGSGANVLTF. The CDR3 DNA sequence: TGCGCCAGCAGCCGGACGGGAGGGTCTGGGGCCAACGTCCTGACTTTC.

This clone has a handful of counts. The chain recombines TRBV21-1 with TRBJ1-1; the tabulated D call, TRBD1, remains unverified against the DNA. TRBV21-1 is given as a pseudogene. This CDR3 contains 17 residues. DNA for the CDR3: TGTGCCAGCAGCAACCAAGGTAGAAAGGGGCTGAACACTGAAGCTTTCTTT. This gives the protein CASSNQGRKGLNTEAFF.

This chain uses TRBV6-5 with TRBJ2-7; D is perhaps TRBD1 (6 bases). This CDR3 is 13 amino acids long. Trimming removed 7 bases from V and 3 bases from J, with 13 bases in between. Germline assignment: CDR1 MNHEY and CDR2 SVGAGI. CDR3 sequence reads: CASKADRNYEQYF. In nucleotides, the CDR3 is TGTGCCAGCAAGGCGGACAGAAACTACGAGCAGTACTTC.

This chain joins TRBV2 and TRBJ2-1; 9 bases match TRBD2. The CDR3 is 15 amino acids. The germline V gene has CDR1 SNHLY and CDR2 FYNNEI. V was pared by 5 bases and J by 4 bases, with 6 bases of the junction left unmatched. The CDR3 DNA is TGTGCCAGCAGTTCGACTAGCGGTTTATACAATGAGCAGTTCTTC. Translated: CASSSTSGLYNEQFF.

The V and J genes are TRBV28 and TRBJ2-1; D is uncertain. Germline CDR1 reads MDHEN; CDR2 reads SYDVKM. The ends were cut back, 9 bases at V and 4 bases at J, with 7 bases in the middle. This CDR3 has 11 amino acids. The CDR3 is CASTDYNEQFF. The CDR3, as DNA: TGTGCCAGTACAGATTACAATGAGCAGTTCTTC.